This is a list of T cell receptor beta chains from one sample in a study of technical replicates of blood from a handful of donors. Measured with immunoSEQ multiplex PCR; TCRdb has only the in-frame clones, and not every one. The profile shows approximately 77,000 clones, 94% of them singletons. The sequencing input was T cells isolated from PBMCs. The receptors were sampled from a human donor in good health. CDR3s include the opening cysteine and the closing phenylalanine or tryptophan. D genes are given only for firm matches. Expanded clones are given a class, and other clones once, few, many or no size at all.

v_call: TRBV6-6; d_call: .; clone_size: .; j_call: TRBJ1-2; cdr3_aa: CASRRINGGYTF; cdr3_nt: TGTGCCAGCAGGAGGATAAACGGCGGCTACACCTTC
v_call: TRBV11-3; d_call: TRBD1; clone_size: .; j_call: TRBJ2-7; cdr3_aa: CASSTRTGQGGEQYF; cdr3_nt: TGTGCCAGCAGCACCAGAACAGGACAGGGTGGCGAGCAGTACTTC
v_call: TRBV5-1; d_call: .; clone_size: .; j_call: TRBJ2-2; cdr3_aa: CASSAGQNTGELFF; cdr3_nt: TGCGCCAGCAGCGCCGGACAGAACACCGGGGAGCTGTTTTTT
v_call: TRBV28; d_call: TRBD1; clone_size: few; j_call: TRBJ1-2; cdr3_aa: CASSQRTGYGYTF; cdr3_nt: TGTGCCAGCAGTCAAAGGACAGGTTATGGCTACACCTTC
v_call: TRBV25-1; d_call: .; clone_size: .; j_call: TRBJ1-2; cdr3_aa: CASSPYGQYYGYTF; cdr3_nt: TGTGCCAGCAGTCCTTACGGACAGTACTATGGCTACACCTTC
v_call: TRBV5-1; d_call: .; clone_size: .; j_call: TRBJ1-1; cdr3_aa: CASSLGGPGSIEAFF; cdr3_nt: TGCGCCAGCAGCTTGGGCGGTCCTGGGTCCATTGAAGCTTTCTTT
v_call: TRBV2; d_call: .; clone_size: .; j_call: TRBJ2-7; cdr3_aa: CASSFQPLGAYEQYF; cdr3_nt: TGTGCCAGCAGTTTTCAGCCTTTGGGAGCGTACGAGCAGTACTTC
v_call: TRBV9; d_call: TRBD1; clone_size: .; j_call: TRBJ2-2; cdr3_aa: CASSGDSPGRELFF; cdr3_nt: TGTGCCAGCAGCGGGGACAGTCCGGGCCGGGAGCTGTTTTTT
v_call: TRBV5-4; d_call: .; clone_size: .; j_call: TRBJ1-1; cdr3_aa: CASSLAIPPTPDTEAFF; cdr3_nt: TGTGCCAGCAGCTTGGCCATTCCGCCTACCCCCGACACTGAAGCTTTCTTT
v_call: TRBV28; d_call: .; clone_size: .; j_call: TRBJ2-3; cdr3_aa: CASSLPKVTDTQYF; cdr3_nt: TGTGCCAGCAGTTTGCCTAAAGTCACAGATACGCAGTATTTT
v_call: TRBV6-5; d_call: TRBD1; clone_size: .; j_call: TRBJ2-7; cdr3_aa: CASNRGTGAEQYF; cdr3_nt: TGTGCCAGCAATCGGGGGACAGGTGCCGAGCAGTACTTC
v_call: TRBV7-3; d_call: TRBD2; clone_size: .; j_call: TRBJ2-1; cdr3_aa: CASSARPGLAGLNSYNEQFF; cdr3_nt: TGTGCCAGCAGCGCCCGACCGGGACTAGCGGGCCTAAACTCCTACAATGAGCAGTTCTTC
v_call: TRBV10-1; d_call: .; clone_size: few; j_call: TRBJ2-5; cdr3_aa: CASSESGRETQYF; cdr3_nt: TGCGCCAGCAGTGAGTCAGGCAGGGAGACCCAGTACTTC
v_call: TRBV10-3; d_call: TRBD2; clone_size: .; j_call: TRBJ2-1; cdr3_aa: CAIHSGRAREQFF; cdr3_nt: TGTGCCATTCATAGCGGGAGGGCTCGTGAGCAGTTCTTC
v_call: TRBV9; d_call: .; clone_size: .; j_call: TRBJ1-2; cdr3_aa: CASSPHLENYGYTF; cdr3_nt: TGTGCCAGCAGCCCTCACCTTGAGAACTATGGCTACACCTTC
v_call: TRBV29-1; d_call: .; clone_size: .; j_call: TRBJ2-5; cdr3_aa: CSVGSGQETQYF; cdr3_nt: TGCAGCGTTGGAAGCGGACAAGAGACCCAGTACTTC
v_call: TRBV7-9; d_call: .; clone_size: .; j_call: TRBJ2-7; cdr3_aa: CASEAGMNEQYF; cdr3_nt: TGTGCCAGCGAGGCAGGGATGAACGAGCAGTACTTC
v_call: TRBV10-3; d_call: .; clone_size: .; j_call: TRBJ1-5; cdr3_aa: CATVGEPQGVQPQHF; cdr3_nt: TGTGCCACCGTCGGTGAACCACAGGGAGTACAGCCCCAGCATTTT
v_call: TRBV7-2; d_call: .; clone_size: .; j_call: TRBJ1-1; cdr3_aa: CASSFPRTEAFF; cdr3_nt: TGTGCCAGCAGCTTCCCTAGAACCGAAGCTTTCTTT
v_call: TRBV5-1; d_call: TRBD2; clone_size: .; j_call: TRBJ2-3; cdr3_aa: CAGSPGLVTDTQYF; cdr3_nt: TGCGCCGGATCCCCGGGACTAGTAACAGATACGCAGTATTTT
v_call: TRBV7-2; d_call: TRBD2; clone_size: .; j_call: TRBJ2-3; cdr3_aa: CASSYKREGLTDTQYF; cdr3_nt: TGTGCCAGCAGCTATAAGCGGGAGGGCCTTACAGATACGCAGTATTTT
v_call: TRBV2; d_call: TRBD2; clone_size: .; j_call: TRBJ2-3; cdr3_aa: CASPQGRAGEADTQYF; cdr3_nt: TGTGCCAGCCCTCAAGGTAGGGCGGGAGAAGCAGATACGCAGTATTTT
v_call: TRBV7-2; d_call: TRBD1; clone_size: .; j_call: TRBJ2-2; cdr3_aa: CASSLVQGATGELFF; cdr3_nt: TGTGCCAGCAGCTTAGTCCAGGGGGCAACCGGGGAGCTGTTTTTT
v_call: TRBV5-6; d_call: .; clone_size: .; j_call: TRBJ1-2; cdr3_aa: CASSSIADYTF; cdr3_nt: TGTGCCAGCAGCTCTATAGCGGACTACACCTTC
v_call: TRBV6-1; d_call: TRBD1; clone_size: .; j_call: TRBJ2-7; cdr3_aa: CASSEAGTAYEQYF; cdr3_nt: TGTGCCAGCAGTGAAGCGGGGACAGCTTACGAGCAGTACTTC
v_call: TRBV10-1; d_call: TRBD1; clone_size: once; j_call: TRBJ2-7; cdr3_aa: CASSGTGGRLVYEQYF; cdr3_nt: TGCGCCAGCTCCGGGACAGGGGGCCGACTTGTCTACGAGCAGTACTTC
v_call: TRBV6-5; d_call: .; clone_size: .; j_call: TRBJ1-5; cdr3_aa: CASRSGASQPQHF; cdr3_nt: TGTGCCAGCAGGTCAGGGGCGTCCCAGCCCCAGCATTTT
v_call: TRBV6-6; d_call: .; clone_size: .; j_call: TRBJ1-1; cdr3_aa: CASRRSPGTEAFF; cdr3_nt: TGTGCCAGCCGAAGGTCCCCAGGGACTGAAGCTTTCTTT
v_call: TRBV5-1; d_call: .; clone_size: .; j_call: TRBJ2-7; cdr3_aa: CASSTGPSSYEQYF; cdr3_nt: TGCGCCAGCAGTACAGGGCCTAGCTCCTACGAGCAGTACTTC
v_call: TRBV2; d_call: .; clone_size: .; j_call: TRBJ2-2; cdr3_aa: CASSELVATGELFF; cdr3_nt: TGTGCCAGCAGTGAACTCGTGGCCACCGGGGAGCTGTTTTTT
v_call: TRBV7-9; d_call: TRBD1; clone_size: .; j_call: TRBJ1-5; cdr3_aa: CASSATGHQPQHF; cdr3_nt: TGTGCCAGCAGCGCGACAGGGCATCAGCCCCAGCATTTT
v_call: TRBV28; d_call: .; clone_size: .; j_call: TRBJ2-5; cdr3_aa: CASSPPQPGSLRTQYF; cdr3_nt: TGTGCCAGCAGTCCCCCGCAACCAGGCTCCTTGAGGACCCAGTACTTC
v_call: TRBV27; d_call: TRBD1; clone_size: .; j_call: TRBJ1-2; cdr3_aa: CASGGQGAFHYGYTF; cdr3_nt: TGTGCCAGCGGAGGACAGGGGGCTTTTCACTATGGCTACACCTTC
v_call: TRBV6-5; d_call: .; clone_size: .; j_call: TRBJ2-3; cdr3_aa: CASSQRQYTDTQYF; cdr3_nt: TGTGCCAGCAGCCAACGACAGTACACAGATACGCAGTATTTT
v_call: TRBV5-1; d_call: .; clone_size: .; j_call: TRBJ2-3; cdr3_aa: CASNFEDGGYTDTQYF; cdr3_nt: TGCGCCAGCAATTTTGAGGATGGCGGTTACACAGATACGCAGTATTTT
v_call: TRBV29-1; d_call: .; clone_size: .; j_call: TRBJ2-7; cdr3_aa: CSVDGGAMNEQYF; cdr3_nt: TGCAGCGTTGATGGGGGGGCGATGAACGAGCAGTACTTC
v_call: TRBV10-3; d_call: TRBD1; clone_size: .; j_call: TRBJ2-3; cdr3_aa: CAIGPGQGVDTQYF; cdr3_nt: TGTGCCATCGGGCCGGGACAGGGGGTAGATACGCAGTATTTT
v_call: TRBV7-9; d_call: .; clone_size: once; j_call: TRBJ1-1; cdr3_aa: CASSLRGRDTEAFF; cdr3_nt: TGTGCCAGCAGCCTCCGGGGTCGAGACACTGAAGCTTTCTTT
v_call: TRBV30; d_call: TRBD1; clone_size: .; j_call: TRBJ1-1; cdr3_aa: CAWSPADRGAFF; cdr3_nt: TGTGCCTGGAGCCCAGCCGACAGGGGAGCTTTCTTT